Each of the 14 T cell receptor beta chains below was sequenced from the same sample in a study of breast tumors, draining lymph nodes, adjacent tissues (dated by TCRdb to the mid-2010s). Library preparation employed multiplex PCR. The data were produced on an Illumina HiSeq 2000. TCRdb cleaned the public reads at Q25 with fastp, built clones with MiXCR and kept in-frame beta chains. Identical CDR3 protein sequences are pooled into one entry, listed with their most common genes and DNA. The sample table holds 14,000 or so distinct CDR3 sequences, of which roughly 50% were seen once. Together, the top ten hold approximately 30% of the sample. The specimen was tumor-adjacent breast tissue. These receptors were taken from a female donor with breast cancer. Some clones in this sample may be carry-over from other donors' samples.

This clonotype is judged medium-sized (0.01 to 0.1%). The chain joins TRBV12-3 or TRBV12-4 to TRBJ2-1; D is perhaps TRBD1 (5 bases). The V end was cut by 3 bases, the J end by 13 bases, with 13 bases between. The CDR3 covers 12 residues. The CDR3 coding sequence is TGTGCCAGCAGTTTGGGGCGGAACAAACAGTTCTTC. This encodes CASSLGRNKQFF.

This chain uses TRBV20-1 with TRBJ2-1; TRBD1 or TRBD2 may be the D gene (5 bases each). The germline V gene encodes CDR1 DFQATT and CDR2 SNEGSKA (reference sequence). Trimming left V 3 bases short and J 7 bases short, with 16 bases between. The CDR3 totals 14 residues. CDR3 sequence reads: CSASEGQGSNEQFF. The CDR3 coding sequence is TGCAGTGCTAGTGAGGGTCAGGGTTCAAATGAGCAGTTCTTC.

This clonotype is judged medium-sized. V and J are TRBV20-1 and TRBJ1-5; perhaps TRBD1 as D (5 bases). Per the germline V gene, CDR1 is DFQATT and CDR2 is SNEGSKA (reference sequence). The CDR3 is 15 residues long. V gave up 3 bases and J gave up 3 bases, with 15 bases separating them. The CDR3 spells CSASIQGSFNQPQHF. CDR3 coding DNA: TGCAGTGCTAGTATCCAGGGTAGTTTCAATCAGCCCCAGCATTTT.

The rearrangement uses TRBV3-1 and TRBJ1-6; 9 nucleotides align to TRBD1. The germline V gene encodes CDR1 LGHDT and CDR2 YNNKEL (reference sequence). The CDR3 covers 16 residues. V was clipped by 0 bases and J by 7 bases; unmatched bases: 4. The CDR3 region has the DNA TGTGCCAGCAGCCAAGATTTAGGGACAGGGAATTCACCCCTCCACTTT. It is translated as CASSQDLGTGNSPLHF.

The chain uses TRBV6-5 and TRBJ1-2; weak D call: TRBD1 (6 bases). This CDR3 is 13 amino acids long. CDR1 MNHEY and CDR2 SVGAGI come from the germline V gene. V was trimmed by 8 bases and J by 4 bases, leaving 14 bases between them. The CDR3 sequence: CASQRGGSYGYTF. The CDR3 nucleotides are TGTGCCAGCCAACGAGGGGGATCCTATGGCTACACCTTC.

In this sample, this clonotype turned up many times. The rearrangement uses TRBV5-5 and TRBJ2-6; 8 bases map to TRBD1. J was trimmed by 0 bases and V by 4 bases; bases with no gene match: 9. Germline V gene sequence: CDR1 SGHKS, CDR2 YYEKEE (reference sequence). The CDR3 contains 18 residues. The CDR3 spells CASSLWTGPPSGANVLTF. CDR3 nucleotide sequence: TGTGCCAGCAGCCTGTGGACAGGGCCCCCCTCTGGGGCCAACGTCCTGACTTTC.

The sample holds many counts of this clonotype. This chain joins TRBV6-6 and TRBJ1-4, with 8 positions matching TRBD1. The CDR3 length is 15 residues. With 5 bases clipped from V and 5 bases from J, the junction kept 7 bases outside the gene matches. Germline V gene sequence: CDR1 MNHNY, CDR2 SVGAGI (reference sequence). Here the CDR3 DNA reads TGTGCCAGCAGTATAGGGACAGGCCCAAATGAAAAACTGTTTTTT. Translating gives CASSIGTGPNEKLFF.

This clonotype was found many times. A much larger clone lies one base from this, so it may be a read error. The rearrangement joins TRBV9 to TRBJ2-7; D remains ambiguous. This CDR3 comprises 14 residues. CDR1 is SGDLS, CDR2 YYNGEE, per germline. CDR3 loop: CASSVGGISYEQSF. DNA of the CDR3: TGTGCCAGCAGCGTAGGAGGCATCTCCTACGAGCAGTCCTTC.

A remark on this clonotype: One end of the junction does not line up with germline, which may come from a read error. The rearrangement joins TRBV19 to TRBJ2-5; D ambiguous. This CDR3 is built from 15 residues. In germline, CDR1 is LNHDA, CDR2 SQIVND (reference sequence). In nucleotides, the CDR3 is TGTACCAGTAGTCCACCCTCTGAGTACCAAGAGATCCAGTACTTC. This encodes CTSSPPSEYQEIQYF.

Only one count was recorded for this clonotype. J is TRBJ2-7 and V is TRBV14, with D possibly matching TRBD1 (6 bases). The CDR3 is 14 residues long. Trimming stripped 5 bases from V and 2 bases from J, with 13 bases between. Germline CDR1 is SGHDN and CDR2 is FVKESK. This CDR3 is CASSLTRGTYEQYF. The CDR3 nucleotides read TGTGCCAGCAGCTTGACGAGGGGGACCTACGAGCAGTACTTC.

There are many counts of this clonotype. The chain employs TRBV11-1 and TRBJ2-1, with D hard to call. This CDR3 contains 12 residues. Trimming shortened V by 6 bases and J by 0 bases, and 3 bases separated the two germline ends. The germline CDR1 and CDR2 sequences are SGHAT and FQDESV (reference sequence). CDR3 sequence: CASSTSYNEQFF. In DNA form, the CDR3 reads TGTGCCAGCAGTACCTCCTACAATGAGCAGTTCTTC.

This CDR3 is CASSSVVPTQFF. The CDR3 nucleotides are TGTGCCAGTAGTTCGGTGGTCCCCACTCAGTTCTTC. The rearrangement links TRBV19 to TRBJ2-1; D gene unclear. The CDR3 runs to 12 residues. CDR1 and CDR2 (germline): LNHDA, SQIVND (reference sequence). Deletions cut 5 bases from V and 13 bases from J, with 15 bases between.

The chain combines TRBV7-2 with TRBJ2-5; no reliable D call. This CDR3 is built from 15 residues. Trimming took off 0 bases at V and 1 base at J, with 9 bases between the two ends. Germline V lookup: CDR1 SGHTA, CDR2 FQGNSA. The CDR3 DNA is TGTGCCAGCAGCTTAGCGGGAAGCTCCCAAGAGACCCAGTACTTC. Residues: CASSLAGSSQETQYF.

This clonotype has at least ten counts. The V gene is TRBV5-1, the J gene TRBJ2-5, with D unresolved. V lost 0 bases, J lost 5 bases, and 14 bases lay in between. The CDR3 totals 15 residues. From germline, CDR1 is SGHRS and CDR2 YFSETQ. The CDR3 nucleotides read TGCGCCAGCAGCTTGGCCGGTCCAGGTGGGGAGACCCAGTACTTC. This translates into CASSLAGPGGETQYF.